This T cell receptor (beta chain) was captured in a study of cytomegalovirus exposure and HLA in healthy donors. The CDR3 has 15 amino acids. The V gene lost 4 bases and the J gene lost 0 bases, with 8 bases spanning the gap. In germline, CDR1 is SGHRS, CDR2 YFSETQ. The PCR used 60 Vbeta and 13 Jbeta primers. Profiling relied on immunoSEQ multiplex PCR, and the TCRdb table lists in-frame clones only, not all of them. This table holds under 150,000 clones, around 82% found once. As to this clone: Its antigen is not known.

Findings and limits, study-wide: Owing to their indistinguishability, certain V segments, notably TRBV6-2 and TRBV6-3, were excluded. TCR beta V- and J-gene trimming, according to a later analysis, was linked to a missense DCLRE1C variant.

Sequenced material: PBMCs. This chain uses TRBV5-1 with TRBJ2-6; the D gene is possibly TRBD1 (6 bases). This clonotype was obtained from a woman aged 40 to 55 in good health and CMV-seropositive. CDR3 loop: CASSPGASGANVLTF. The DNA for the CDR3 is TGCGCCAGCAGCCCAGGGGCCTCTGGGGCCAACGTCCTGACTTTC.